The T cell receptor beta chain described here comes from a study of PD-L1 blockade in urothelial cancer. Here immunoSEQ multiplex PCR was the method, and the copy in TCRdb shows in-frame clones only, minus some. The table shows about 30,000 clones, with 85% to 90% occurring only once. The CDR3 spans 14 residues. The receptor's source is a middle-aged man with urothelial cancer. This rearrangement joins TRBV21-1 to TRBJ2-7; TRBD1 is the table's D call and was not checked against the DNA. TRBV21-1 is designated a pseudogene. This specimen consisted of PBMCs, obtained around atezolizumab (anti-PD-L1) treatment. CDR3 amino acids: CASSLSDRSYEQYF. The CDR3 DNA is TGTGCCAGCAGCCTCTCGGACAGATCCTACGAGCAGTACTTC.